The T cell receptor (beta chain) under discussion was sequenced for a study of T cells after yellow fever vaccination. Study context: A sort based on CD3, CD45RA, CCR7 and CD95 yielded the EM, EMRA, CM and Tscm memory subsets.

Synthesis of TCR cDNA relied on 5'RACE template switching, which attached a universal primer site and UMIs. TCRdb analysed the 5' RACE reads with MiXCR anew, one entry per CDR3 protein. The sample holds around 30,000 distinct CDR3 sequences, roughly a tenth seen once. This clonotype was detected ten times or more. The CDR3 has 17 residues. Per the germline V gene, CDR1 is SGHRS and CDR2 is YFSETQ. Trimming removed 4 bases from V and 0 bases from J, with 17 bases in between. The sequence was obtained from a man younger than 30 who received the YFV17D yellow fever vaccine. Sequenced material: PBMCs, either bulk or a sorted T-cell subset (CD4+, CD8+, memory, or dextramer-sorted; not recorded which), taken around 15 days after the first yellow fever vaccination. V and J are TRBV5-1 and TRBJ1-3, with a possible D match to TRBD1 (5 bases). In DNA, the CDR3 is TGCGCCAGCAGCCCGGGGGGACGGATAAACTCTGGAAACACCATATATTTT. It yields the protein CASSPGGRINSGNTIYF.